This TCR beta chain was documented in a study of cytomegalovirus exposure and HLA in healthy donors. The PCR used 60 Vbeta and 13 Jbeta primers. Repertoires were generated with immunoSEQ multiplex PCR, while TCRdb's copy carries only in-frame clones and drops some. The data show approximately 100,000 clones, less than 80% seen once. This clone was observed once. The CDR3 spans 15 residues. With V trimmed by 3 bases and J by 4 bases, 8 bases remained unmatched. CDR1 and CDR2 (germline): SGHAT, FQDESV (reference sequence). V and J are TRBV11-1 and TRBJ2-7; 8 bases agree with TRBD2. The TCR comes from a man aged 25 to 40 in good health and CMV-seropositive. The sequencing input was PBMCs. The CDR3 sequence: CASSFHPGLEYEQYF. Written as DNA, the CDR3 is TGTGCCAGCAGCTTTCACCCGGGACTAGAGTACGAGCAGTACTTC.